These 21 T cell receptor beta chains came from one sample sequenced in a study of cytomegalovirus exposure and HLA in healthy donors (dated 2017 in TCRdb). Library preparation was by the immunoSEQ multiplex PCR assay. For the multiplex PCR, a mixture combining 60 forward primers for TCR Vbeta segments and 13 reverse primers for TCR Jbeta segments was used. The immuneACCESS repertoire file appears here via TCRdb, limited to in-frame rearrangements. These files lack a portion of the clones; in checked studies, under half of the deficit traces to unresolved V genes, and the cause of the others is not known. The sample records approximately 120,000 clones, around 77% of which are singletons. Jointly, the top ten make up roughly 13% of the sample. The sequenced sample consisted of PBMCs. The receptors were sampled from a middle-aged woman in good health and CMV-seropositive.

The genes are TRBV7-3 and TRBJ1-6; D perhaps matches TRBD1 (5 bases). V lost 8 bases to trimming and J lost 10 bases, with 15 bases between them. The germline V gene encodes CDR1 SGHTA and CDR2 FQGTGA. This CDR3 has 13 residues. DNA of the CDR3: TGTGCCAGCGGAACCTCGACAGAGTCACCCCTCCACTTT. Protein sequence: CASGTSTESPLHF. Full variable domain (rest looked up from reference TRBV7-3 and TRBJ1-6): GAGVSQTPSNKVTEKGKYVELRCDPISGHTALYWYRQSLGQGPEFLIYFQGTGAADDSGLPNDRFFAVRPEGSVSTLKIQRTERGDSAVYLCASGTSTESPLHFGNGTRLTVT.

The genes are TRBV29-1 and TRBJ2-5; 7 positions agree with TRBD2. There are 12 residues in the CDR3. Germline V gives CDR1 SQVTM, CDR2 ANQGSEA. Trimming cost V 7 bases and J 5 bases; bases outside gene matches: 7. The CDR3 DNA follows: TGCAGCGGGGGGGGAATGGGGGAGACCCAGTACTTC. Translating gives CSGGGMGETQYF.

The chain carries TRBV28 and TRBJ2-1, with D possibly TRBD2 on 5 matching bases. V gave up 1 base and J gave up 7 bases, with 14 bases separating them. Germline loops: CDR1 MDHEN, CDR2 SYDVKM. This CDR3 spans 15 amino acids. Here the CDR3 DNA reads TGTGCCAGCAGTTTATTAGACTTTTCGGGGAATGAGCAGTTCTTC. The encoded protein is CASSLLDFSGNEQFF.

This chain connects TRBV5-7 to TRBJ2-7; D not resolved. TRBV5-7 is marked as an open reading frame, function uncertain. With 5 bases removed from V and 4 bases from J, the gap between germline ends came to 10 bases. CDR3 size: 12 residues. CDR3 nucleotide sequence: TGTGCCAGCAGTTACAAATTTTACGAGCAGTACTTC. Its translation: CASSYKFYEQYF.

The table lists this clone with a few counts. V is TRBV5-1 and J is TRBJ2-3; 8 nucleotides align to TRBD2. V was pared by 7 bases and J by 4 bases, with 17 bases of the junction left unmatched. In germline, CDR1 is SGHRS, CDR2 YFSETQ. This CDR3 is built from 17 residues. CDR3: CASRRSSSGSFSDTQYF. CDR3 coding DNA: TGCGCCAGCCGACGATCCTCCAGCGGGAGCTTCTCAGATACGCAGTATTTT.

This CDR3 reads CASSRGFSDTQYF. The CDR3 DNA reads TGCGCCAGCAGCCGGGGGTTTTCAGATACGCAGTATTTT. This rearrangement joins TRBV5-1 to TRBJ2-3, with a weak D call TRBD2 (6 bases). Deletions cut 4 bases from V and 4 bases from J, with 10 bases between. The germline V gene has CDR1 SGHRS and CDR2 YFSETQ. This CDR3 has 13 amino acids.

This clone has a single count. V is TRBV7-9 and J is TRBJ2-1; 7 nucleotides align to TRBD2. CDR3 length: 18 amino acids. V shed 5 bases and J 6 bases; nucleotides not matched to a gene: 19. The germline CDR1 and CDR2 sequences are SEHNR and FQNEAQ (reference sequence). The CDR3 sequence is CASSPGRLAGVVGNEQFF. DNA for the CDR3: TGTGCCAGCAGCCCCGGCCGGCTGGCGGGAGTTGTAGGCAATGAGCAGTTCTTC.

The rearrangement joins TRBV5-1 to TRBJ2-7; D gene uncertain. The germline V and J ends were trimmed by 4 bases and 2 bases, with 7 bases remaining between them. Looked up from germline, CDR1 is SGHRS and CDR2 is YFSETQ. The CDR3 spans 12 residues. The CDR3 nucleotides are TGCGCCAGCAGCGGCAGTACCTACGAGCAGTACTTC. This sequence encodes CASSGSTYEQYF.

V gene TRBV28 combines with J gene TRBJ2-1; the match to TRBD1 covers 7 bases. The CDR3 is 17 amino acids. Unmatched junction bases numbered 9, after V lost 4 bases and J lost 0 bases. CDR1 is MDHEN, CDR2 SYDVKM, per germline. DNA of the CDR3: TGTGCCAGCAGTTCCCCCACCAGGGGGACCTCCTACAATGAGCAGTTCTTC. Amino acid sequence: CASSSPTRGTSYNEQFF.

This clone was seen a single time. This chain joins TRBV5-1 and TRBJ2-1; the match to TRBD2 covers 8 bases. The CDR3 spans 15 residues. V lost 0 bases and J lost 6; bases outside the gene matches: 5. Looked up from germline, CDR1 is SGHRS and CDR2 is YFSETQ. Here the CDR3 reads CASSLVLAGRNEQFF. The CDR3 region has the DNA TGCGCCAGCAGCTTGGTCCTAGCGGGTCGCAATGAGCAGTTCTTC.

This rearrangement joins TRBV13 to TRBJ2-3; 11 bases match TRBD2. From germline, CDR1 is PRHDT and CDR2 FYEKMQ (reference sequence). The CDR3 is made up of 19 amino acids. Trimming removed 3 bases from V and 3 bases from J; junction bases left unmatched: 14. DNA for the CDR3: TGTGCCAGCAGCTTTAGACTAGCGGGATCAAGACCCGGGACAGATACGCAGTATTTT. Encoded protein: CASSFRLAGSRPGTDTQYF.

J is TRBJ1-5 and V is TRBV6-5; tentatively, D is TRBD1 (6 bases). Germline V lookup: CDR1 MNHEY, CDR2 SVGAGI. This CDR3 spans 13 amino acids. Trimming took off 5 bases at V and 4 bases at J, with 9 bases between the two ends. The CDR3 region is CASSPQGNQPQHF. In nucleotides, the CDR3 is TGTGCCAGCAGTCCCCAGGGGAATCAGCCCCAGCATTTT.

In DNA form, the CDR3 reads TGTGCCAGCAGGGGGACTAGCGGTCCCGGCTACGAGCAGTACTTC. This codes for CASRGTSGPGYEQYF. The J gene is TRBJ2-7, the V gene TRBV2; TRBD2 matches at 11 bases. Trimming cost V 6 bases and J 3 bases; bases outside gene matches: 7. Germline CDR1 is SNHLY and CDR2 is FYNNEI. The CDR3 consists of 15 residues.

In regard to this clone: A junction boundary mismatches the germline segment, possibly from a read error. The rearrangement links TRBV5-1 to TRBJ2-7; no definite D call. Germline CDR1 SGHRS, CDR2 YFSETQ. This CDR3 spans 14 amino acids. For the CDR3, the DNA is TGCGCCAGCAGCTTGGGGAACAGTTTCTACGAGCAGTGCTTC. Translation gives CASSLGNSFYEQCF.

With respect to this clone: At the DNA level, this CDR3 is encoded by other sequences in the same sample as well. The chain uses TRBV20-1 and TRBJ2-5; unclear D gene. Trimming cost V 6 bases and J 4 bases, with 9 bases left between them. Germline loops: CDR1 DFQATT, CDR2 SNEGSKA (reference sequence). CDR3 length: 11 residues. CDR3 DNA sequence: TGCAGTGCCCGAGTCCGAGAGACCCAGTACTTC. Translation: CSARVRETQYF.

The rearrangement joins TRBV28 to TRBJ2-1, with TRBD2 matching 7 bases. With V trimmed by 4 bases and J by 4 bases, 7 bases remained unmatched. The CDR3 loop spans 15 amino acids. Germline CDR1 MDHEN, CDR2 SYDVKM. This chain's CDR3 is CASSYWRGSYNEQFF. Here the CDR3 DNA reads TGTGCCAGCAGTTACTGGCGGGGGAGTTACAATGAGCAGTTCTTC.

The chain carries TRBV30 and TRBJ1-1; D not resolved. V was clipped by 2 bases and J by 2 bases, with 9 bases between them. Per the germline V gene, CDR1 is GTSNPN and CDR2 is SVGIG (reference sequence). This CDR3 spans 13 amino acids. The CDR3 sequence is CAWSRYSNTEAFF. The CDR3, as DNA: TGTGCCTGGAGTCGGTATAGCAACACTGAAGCTTTCTTT.

The sample holds one count of this clone. The rearrangement links TRBV19 to TRBJ1-4, with 7 bases matching TRBD1. Germline V lookup: CDR1 LNHDA, CDR2 SQIVND (reference sequence). The CDR3 is 13 amino acids. The trim removed 10 bases at V and 3 bases at J, leaving 5 bases unmatched. CDR3 DNA: TGTGCCACCTCCGACAGGGCTAATGAAAAACTGTTTTTT. This encodes CATSDRANEKLFF.

This chain connects TRBV6-1 to TRBJ1-3; tentatively, D is TRBD1 (5 bases). CDR1 and CDR2 (germline): MNHNS, SASEGT. The CDR3 loop spans 17 amino acids. The V gene lost 4 bases and the J gene lost 0 bases, with 16 bases spanning the gap. The CDR3 spells CASSGPPGLSSGNTIYF. CDR3 in DNA: TGTGCCAGCAGTGGTCCGCCGGGACTCAGCTCTGGAAACACCATATATTTT.

The chain has TRBV7-8 and TRBJ2-1, with D perhaps TRBD2 (6 bases). Germline CDR1 and CDR2: SGHVS and FQNEAQ. The CDR3 runs to 16 residues. V lost 5 bases and J 7 bases, leaving 21 bases between the germline ends. CDR3 amino acids: CASSVRPGLSWNEQFF. CDR3 nucleotide sequence: TGTGCCAGCAGCGTCAGACCGGGACTCAGTTGGAATGAGCAGTTCTTC.

The CDR3 sequence is CAISQGAYEQYF. The CDR3 DNA reads TGTGCCATCAGTCAGGGGGCGTACGAGCAGTACTTC. The chain combines TRBV10-3 with TRBJ2-7; 8 bases are a match to TRBD1. CDR1 and CDR2 from the germline V gene are ENHRY and SYGVKD. V dropped 5 bases and J dropped 4; count of bases not matched to a gene: 1. This CDR3 is 12 amino acids long.